Listed below are T cell receptor beta chains from one sample, sequenced in a study of control samples from healthy donors and cancer patients. Sequencing was performed with immunoSEQ multiplex PCR; in TCRdb, only in-frame clones are kept and a portion is missing. The sample has roughly 43,000 clones; around 87% are singletons. Input material: PBMCs. Receptor source: a woman in her fifties or sixties with lung cancer. Both conserved end residues are part of each CDR3. Each record gives: CDR3 protein, V gene.

CASSQEAGVDEKLFF,TRBV4-1
CASSQGATNEKLFF,TRBV18
CASSYSLWTSGSNEQFF,TRBV6-2/TRBV6-3
CASSLGASEQYF,TRBV5-6
CAWGDRGSSPLHF,TRBV6-5
CASSQEHRRAEAFF,TRBV14
CASSLSGWAGNSPLHF,TRBV11-2
CASSLFGGGSTDTQYF,TRBV5-1
CASSQRVGWYGDTEAFF,TRBV11-3
CSAQGTHSELFF,TRBV29-1
CASSPNPRDSQYTDTQYF,TRBV18
CASSLTGQMVETQYF,TRBV27
CASSLGQANYGYTF,TRBV5-4
CASSFSGLSTDTQYF,TRBV9
CASSQAPLQINAEKLFF,TRBV5-1
CASALWGTSGANVLTF,TRBV25-1
CAGQTSYSSYNEQFF,TRBV5-5
CASSYDGGVGDEQYF,TRBV6-5
CASSQDRDRVRSYEQYF,TRBV4-1
CSVFTEFGQFF,TRBV29-1
CASSADSGGTDQPQHF,TRBV7-2
CASSPDRGVYSNQPQHF,TRBV27
CASSVEAAGGYEQYF,TRBV9
CASSGGAHSGNTIYF,TRBV5-4
CASSSEPLAGGPDEQYF,TRBV27
CASSAEREVADTQYF,TRBV4-3
CASSRDPLGGYTF,TRBV28
CSAAHTSGKNIQYF,TRBV29-1
CASSPYTSASTDTQYF,TRBV19
CASSKTGGDGYTF,TRBV5-1
CASTTGITEAFF,TRBV6-6
CASTEGEGETQYF,TRBV5-1
CASSHPTDHEQYF,TRBV7-6
CASSFSRNQETQYF,TRBV11-3
CASVRPGQGASGANVLTF,TRBV2
CASSLGGTGTYEQYF,TRBV5-1
CASSIAVGQNEKLFF,TRBV19
CASALPSGRAVSYNEQFF,TRBV12-5
CASGGTEGKARDEQFF,TRBV7-9
CASSQDTNNNYGYTF,TRBV4-3
CASTALQGNGAYEQYF,TRBV2
CASSQGRVDTEAFF,TRBV3-1/TRBV3-2
CASSLPAGRVGNEQFF,TRBV28
CASSIVGQDNYNEQFF,TRBV19
CASSWDTSYEQYF,TRBV5-5
CASRMGGSYNEQFF,TRBV7-2
CASSWEGLPNTEAFF,TRBV5-6
CASSPRGVSSYNEQFF,TRBV6-6
CTSTLLSAGSTEAFF,TRBV19
CSVADRTNSYEQYF,TRBV29-1
CASSSNTGELFF,TRBV7-9
CASSLQGPPNTGELFF,TRBV18
CASSEQFDQPQHF,TRBV6-1
CASSGQGMSGELFF,TRBV9
CASSLQGYYGYTF,TRBV5-1
CACMAVNTGELFF,TRBV6-5
CASSQVIRGGTEAFF,TRBV4-2
CASSPSSDVGDTQYF,TRBV5-4
CASSLDYSGSGSYEQYF,TRBV5-1